This T cell receptor beta chain was found in a study of T-cell memory formation after mild COVID-19. This clonotype was detected a few times. Its matching antigen is unknown. The V gene's germline CDR1 is SGHRS and CDR2 YFSETQ. The germline V and J ends were trimmed by 6 bases and 2 bases, with 9 bases remaining between them. The CDR3 consists of 13 residues. Study-wide results and caveats: Clones that contracted from day 15 to 85 were balanced CD4/CD8, while later expanders leaned CD4+.

TCRdb processed the 5' RACE reads anew with MiXCR; each CDR3 protein has one entry. The table has about 210,000 distinct CDR3 sequences, more than 9% seen once. The sequence came from a man between 18 and 29 years old who had mild COVID-19 (a few samples of this study predate the infection). Cell type and time point are not known. This sequence joins TRBV5-1 and TRBJ1-3; D is unclear. The source material was PBMCs or a T cell subset sorted from them (not recorded which). The DNA for the CDR3 is TGCGCCAGCACCCCTGATCCTGGAAACACCATATATTTT. This translates into CASTPDPGNTIYF.